This record looks at one TCR beta chain sequence and its context. This clone was counted many times. It has no known antigen specificity. One base away there is no much larger clone; base qualities are not given. None of the patients had been given any treatment before thyroid surgery. Patient clinical samples collected from 2012 to 2018 were retrospectively analysed using T-cell receptor beta sequencing. Library generation was performed with PCR. Reads for this sample came from an Illumina HiSeq 4000. The TCR beta-chain CDR3 region of each patient was profiled by high-throughput sequencing. Turning to the authors' computational methods: Drawing on CDR3 differences between clinicopathological groups, the researchers built a classifier meant to tell apart patients with distant-metastatic papillary thyroid cancer. Repertoire diversity was assessed with the Shannon index, and tumor-blood repertoire similarity with the Morisita-Horn index. TCRdb reanalyzed the raw reads on its own, using fastp at Q25 for trimming and MiXCR for clone calling, and kept in-frame beta chains. Here the V and J calls rest on TCRdb's processing, not on the authors' analysis. The sample includes around 16,000 clones, with about an eighth observed a single time. The ten most abundant clones make up 15% of the sample.

Trimming at the junction amounts to 6 bases on V and 2 bases on J, and the germline ends lie 8 bases apart. The germline V gene supplies CDR1 KGHSH and CDR2 LQKENI. The CDR3 has 13 amino acids, counting the end cysteine and phenylalanine. Only CDR3 DNA remains: 39 bases, in frame from the first base. This entry is derived from a study of metastatic and nonmetastatic thyroid tumors (dated by TCRdb to the early 2020s). Study-level background: The researchers compared repertoires between peripheral blood samples and tumor or nodule tissue samples from patients with malignant or benign thyroid disease. What the research found in general, with its limitations: In both blood and tumor samples, malignant tumors were reported to have significantly higher TCR beta diversity than benign nodules.

The receptor comes from a female donor with papillary thyroid cancer or a benign thyroid nodule (not recorded which). Some clones in this sample may be carry-over from other donors' samples. The sample was tumor tissue. Here the chain combines TRBV18 and TRBJ2-1; the D gene cannot be resolved reliably. The CDR3 is CASSSETYNEQFF. The nucleotide sequence reads TGTGCCAGCTCGTCAGAGACCTACAATGAGCAGTTCTTC.